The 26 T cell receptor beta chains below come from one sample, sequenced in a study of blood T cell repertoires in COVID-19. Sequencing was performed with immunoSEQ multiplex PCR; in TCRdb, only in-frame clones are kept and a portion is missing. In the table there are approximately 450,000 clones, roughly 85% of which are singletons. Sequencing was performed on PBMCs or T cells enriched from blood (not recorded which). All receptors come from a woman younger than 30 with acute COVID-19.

The DNA of the CDR3 is TGTGCCAGCAGCTTAGCGGCCGGCAGGGTCACTGAAGCTTTCTTT. Encoded protein: CASSLAAGRVTEAFF. The chain recombines TRBV7-9 with TRBJ1-1; D may be TRBD1 (5 bases). CDR1 and CDR2 (germline): SEHNR, FQNEAQ (reference sequence). CDR3 length: 15 amino acids. V lost 0 bases and J 4 bases, leaving 12 bases between the germline ends.

Here the CDR3 DNA reads TGTGCCAGCAGCTCGGGGGGACCCCAAGAGACCCAGTACTTC. It translates to CASSSGGPQETQYF. The V and J genes are TRBV9 and TRBJ2-5, with 7 bases lining up with TRBD2. This CDR3 contains 14 residues. V dropped 4 bases and J dropped 1; count of bases not matched to a gene: 4. Germline loops: CDR1 SGDLS, CDR2 YYNGEE.

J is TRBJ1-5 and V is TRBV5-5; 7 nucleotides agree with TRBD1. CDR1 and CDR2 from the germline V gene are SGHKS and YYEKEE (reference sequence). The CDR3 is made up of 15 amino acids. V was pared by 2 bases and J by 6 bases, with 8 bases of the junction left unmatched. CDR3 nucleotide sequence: TGTGCCAGCAGCTTAGGGGACAGAACAGGTCAGCCCCAGCATTTT. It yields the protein CASSLGDRTGQPQHF.

CDR3 loop: CASRWTGELDNQPQHF. The DNA for the CDR3 is TGTGCCAGCAGATGGACAGGGGAATTGGACAATCAGCCCCAGCATTTT. The chain employs TRBV27 and TRBJ1-5, with 9 bases matching TRBD1. With V trimmed by 6 bases and J by 3 bases, 9 bases remained unmatched. The CDR3 is 16 amino acids. In germline, CDR1 is MNHEY, CDR2 SMNVEV (reference sequence).

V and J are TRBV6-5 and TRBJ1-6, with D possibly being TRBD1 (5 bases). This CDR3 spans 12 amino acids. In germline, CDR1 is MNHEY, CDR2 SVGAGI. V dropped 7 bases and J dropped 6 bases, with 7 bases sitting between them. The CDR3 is CASNQGNSPLHF. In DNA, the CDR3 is TGTGCCAGCAACCAGGGTAATTCACCCCTCCACTTT.

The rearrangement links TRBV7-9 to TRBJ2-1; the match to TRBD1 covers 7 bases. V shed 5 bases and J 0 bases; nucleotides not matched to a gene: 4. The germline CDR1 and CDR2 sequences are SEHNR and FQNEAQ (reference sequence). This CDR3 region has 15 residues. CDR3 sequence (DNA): TGTGCCAGCAGCCGCGCAGGGGGCTCCTACAATGAGCAGTTCTTC. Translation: CASSRAGGSYNEQFF.

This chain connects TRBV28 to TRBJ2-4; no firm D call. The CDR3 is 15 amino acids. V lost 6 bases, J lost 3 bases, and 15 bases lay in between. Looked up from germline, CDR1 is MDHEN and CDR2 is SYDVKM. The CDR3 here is CASRRQVLGKNIQYF. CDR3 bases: TGTGCCAGCAGGCGCCAGGTGCTCGGCAAAAACATTCAGTACTTC.

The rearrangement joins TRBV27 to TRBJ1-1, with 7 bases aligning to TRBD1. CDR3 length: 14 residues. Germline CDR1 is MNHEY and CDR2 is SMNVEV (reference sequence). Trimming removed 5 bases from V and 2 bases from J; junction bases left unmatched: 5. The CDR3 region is CASSRGPRNTEAFF. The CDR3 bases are TGTGCCAGCAGTAGGGGGCCGCGAAACACTGAAGCTTTCTTT.

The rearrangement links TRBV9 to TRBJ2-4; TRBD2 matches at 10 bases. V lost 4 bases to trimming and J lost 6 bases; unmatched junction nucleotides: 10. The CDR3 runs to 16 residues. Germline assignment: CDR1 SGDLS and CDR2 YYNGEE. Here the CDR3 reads CASSISASGGGNIQYF. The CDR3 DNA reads TGTGCCAGCAGCATAAGTGCTAGCGGGGGAGGAAACATTCAGTACTTC.

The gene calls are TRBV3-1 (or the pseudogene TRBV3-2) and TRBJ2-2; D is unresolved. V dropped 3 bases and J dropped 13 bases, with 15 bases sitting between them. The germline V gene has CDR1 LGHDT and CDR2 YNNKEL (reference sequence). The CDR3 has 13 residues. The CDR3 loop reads CASSHGRSTSLFF. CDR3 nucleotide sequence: TGTGCCAGCAGCCATGGCCGGAGTACGTCGCTGTTTTTT.

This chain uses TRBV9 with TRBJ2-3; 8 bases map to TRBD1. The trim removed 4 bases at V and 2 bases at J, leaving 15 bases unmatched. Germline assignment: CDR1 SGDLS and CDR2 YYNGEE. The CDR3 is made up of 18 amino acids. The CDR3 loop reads CASSPRSGGTLITDTQYF. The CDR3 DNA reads TGTGCCAGCAGCCCCCGGTCAGGGGGCACCCTAATCACAGATACGCAGTATTTT.

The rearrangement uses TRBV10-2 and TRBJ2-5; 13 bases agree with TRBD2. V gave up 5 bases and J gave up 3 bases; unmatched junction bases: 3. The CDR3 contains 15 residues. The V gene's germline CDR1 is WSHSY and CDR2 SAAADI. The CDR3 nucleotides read TGCGCCAGCAGTTCCGGACTAGCGGGGGAAGAGACCCAGTACTTC. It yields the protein CASSSGLAGEETQYF.

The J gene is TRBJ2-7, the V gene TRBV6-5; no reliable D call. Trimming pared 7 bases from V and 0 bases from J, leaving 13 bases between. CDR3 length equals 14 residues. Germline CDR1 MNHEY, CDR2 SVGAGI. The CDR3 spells CASTEARSSYEQYF. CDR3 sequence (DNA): TGTGCCAGCACAGAGGCGCGCAGCTCCTACGAGCAGTACTTC.

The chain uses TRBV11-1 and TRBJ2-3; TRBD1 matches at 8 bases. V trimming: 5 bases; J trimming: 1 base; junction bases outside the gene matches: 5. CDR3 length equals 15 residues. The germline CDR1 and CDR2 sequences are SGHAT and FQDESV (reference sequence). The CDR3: CASSIGQGGTDTQYF. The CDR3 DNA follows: TGTGCCAGCAGCATAGGACAGGGAGGCACAGATACGCAGTATTTT. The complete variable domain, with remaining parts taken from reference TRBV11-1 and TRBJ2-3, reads EAEVAQSPRYKITEKSQAVAFWCDPISGHATLYWYRQILGQGPELLVQFQDESVVDDSQLPKDRFSAERLKGVDSTLKIQPAELGDSAMYLCASSIGQGGTDTQYFGPGTRLTVL.

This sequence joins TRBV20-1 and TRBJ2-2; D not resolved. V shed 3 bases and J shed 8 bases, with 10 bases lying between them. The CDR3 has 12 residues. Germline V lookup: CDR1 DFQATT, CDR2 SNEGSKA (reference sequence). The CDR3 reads CSASTASGELFF. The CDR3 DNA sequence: TGCAGTGCTAGTACAGCCTCTGGGGAGCTGTTTTTT.

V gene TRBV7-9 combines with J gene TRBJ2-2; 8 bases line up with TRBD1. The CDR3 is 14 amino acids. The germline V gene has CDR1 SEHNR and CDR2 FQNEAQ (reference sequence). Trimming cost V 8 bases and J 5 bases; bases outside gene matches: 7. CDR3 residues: CASAGGGLTGELFF. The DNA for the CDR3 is TGTGCCAGCGCAGGGGGCGGGCTGACCGGGGAGCTGTTTTTT.

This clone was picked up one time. The CDR3 reads CASSTPPGTSNYGYTF. The CDR3 bases are TGTGCCAGTAGTACCCCCCCCGGGACATCGAACTATGGCTACACCTTC. The chain is built from TRBV19 and TRBJ1-2, with D perhaps matching TRBD1 (6 bases). Germline V gene lookup returns CDR1 LNHDA and CDR2 SQIVND (reference sequence). Trimming removed 4 bases at V and 2 bases at J, with 17 bases between. The CDR3 runs to 16 residues.

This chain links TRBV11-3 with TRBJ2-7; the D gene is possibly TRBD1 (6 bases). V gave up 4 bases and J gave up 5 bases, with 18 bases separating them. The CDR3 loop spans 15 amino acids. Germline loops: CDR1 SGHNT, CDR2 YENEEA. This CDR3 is CASSSTLRQVNEQYF. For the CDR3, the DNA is TGTGCCAGCAGCTCTACCTTGAGACAGGTCAACGAGCAGTACTTC.

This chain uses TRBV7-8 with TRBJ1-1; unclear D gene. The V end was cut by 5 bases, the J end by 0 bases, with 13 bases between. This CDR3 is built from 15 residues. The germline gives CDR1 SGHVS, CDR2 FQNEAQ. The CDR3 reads CASSPHGEMNTEAFF. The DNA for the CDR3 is TGTGCCAGCAGCCCGCACGGGGAAATGAACACTGAAGCTTTCTTT.

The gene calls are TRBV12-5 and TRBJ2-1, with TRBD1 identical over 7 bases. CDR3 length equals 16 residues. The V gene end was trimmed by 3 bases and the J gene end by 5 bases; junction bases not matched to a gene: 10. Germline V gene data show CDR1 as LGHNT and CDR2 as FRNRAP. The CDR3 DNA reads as TGTGCTAGTGGTTTCGGGCACGGACAGGAGAACAATGAGCAGTTCTTC. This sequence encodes CASGFGHGQENNEQFF.

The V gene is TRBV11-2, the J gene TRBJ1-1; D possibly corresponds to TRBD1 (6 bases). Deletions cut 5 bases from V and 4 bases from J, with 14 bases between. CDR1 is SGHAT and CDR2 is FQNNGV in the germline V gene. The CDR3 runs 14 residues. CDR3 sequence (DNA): TGTGCCAGCAGCCCCTACCAGGGGTCCACTGAAGCTTTCTTT. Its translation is CASSPYQGSTEAFF.

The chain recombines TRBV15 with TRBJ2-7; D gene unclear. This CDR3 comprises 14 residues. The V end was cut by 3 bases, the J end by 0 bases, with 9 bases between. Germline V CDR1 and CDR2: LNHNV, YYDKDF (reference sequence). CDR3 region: CATSRLRSSYEQYF. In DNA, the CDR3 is TGTGCCACCAGCAGGCTTAGAAGCTCCTACGAGCAGTACTTC.

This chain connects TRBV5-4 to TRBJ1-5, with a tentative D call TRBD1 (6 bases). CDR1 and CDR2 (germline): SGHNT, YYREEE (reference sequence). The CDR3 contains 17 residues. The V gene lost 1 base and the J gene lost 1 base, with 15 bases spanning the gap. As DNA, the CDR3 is TGTGCCAGCAGCTTGTTTGCAGGGGCGCGGAGCAATCAGCCCCAGCATTTT. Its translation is CASSLFAGARSNQPQHF.

The CDR3 DNA reads TGTGCCAGCAGCGCGGGACAGTCGGCTAACTATGGCTACACCTTC. Translated: CASSAGQSANYGYTF. This chain links TRBV7-6 with TRBJ1-2, with 7 positions matching TRBD1. Germline V lookup: CDR1 SGHVS, CDR2 FNYEAQ. Trimming at V came to 5 bases and at J to 0 bases, leaving 6 bases not matched to a gene. The CDR3 extends over 15 amino acids.

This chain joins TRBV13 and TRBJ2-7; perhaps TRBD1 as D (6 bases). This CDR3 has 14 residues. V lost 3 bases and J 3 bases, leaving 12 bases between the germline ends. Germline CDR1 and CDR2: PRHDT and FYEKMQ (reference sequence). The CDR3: CASSFRQEDYEQYF. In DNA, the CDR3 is TGTGCCAGCAGCTTCCGACAGGAGGACTACGAGCAGTACTTC.

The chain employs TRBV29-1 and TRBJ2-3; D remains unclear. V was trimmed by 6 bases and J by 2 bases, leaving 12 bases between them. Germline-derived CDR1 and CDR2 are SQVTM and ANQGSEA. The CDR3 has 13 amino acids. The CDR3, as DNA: TGCAGCGTCCTCTTTGCGCCCACAGATACGCAGTATTTT. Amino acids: CSVLFAPTDTQYF.